The 18 T cell receptor beta chains below were found in one sample sequenced in a study of blood T cell repertoires in COVID-19. The table came from immunoSEQ multiplex PCR; TCRdb's copy has only in-frame clones and leaves some out. The table shows approximately 210,000 clones, with around nine tenths occurring only once. The sample was PBMCs or T cells enriched from blood (not recorded which). Receptor source: a man younger than 45 in a cohort exposed to, infected with or recovered from COVID-19 (not recorded which).

V is TRBV4-3 and J is TRBJ1-1, with D maybe TRBD1 (6 bases). The CDR3 runs to 14 residues. The V gene's germline CDR1 is LGHNA and CDR2 YSLEER. V lost 4 bases, J lost 1 base, and 10 bases lay in between. CDR3 region: CASSPRGRNTEAFF. The CDR3 nucleotides read TGCGCCAGCAGCCCCAGGGGCAGGAACACTGAAGCTTTCTTT.

The chain combines TRBV28 with TRBJ1-5, with no clear D. Germline V gives CDR1 MDHEN, CDR2 SYDVKM. The germline V and J ends were trimmed by 8 bases and 3 bases, with 11 bases remaining between them. The CDR3 runs to 13 residues. CDR3 DNA: TGTGCCAGCGCCGGTTTGAACAATCAGCCCCAGCATTTT. Translated, it gives CASAGLNNQPQHF. The full variable domain, completed using reference TRBV28 and TRBJ1-5, is DVKVTQSSRYLVKRTGEKVFLECVQDMDHENMFWYRQDPGLGLRLIYFSYDVKMKEKGDIPEGYSVSREKKERFSLILESASTNQTSMYLCASAGLNNQPQHFGDGTRLSIL.

Points on this clone: The same CDR3 also results from other DNA sequences found in this sample. V and J are TRBV28 and TRBJ1-1, with D uncertain. The germline gives CDR1 MDHEN, CDR2 SYDVKM. The CDR3 covers 14 residues. Trimming pared 5 bases from V and 1 base from J, leaving 11 bases between. In DNA, the CDR3 is TGTGCCAGCAGTCTACGAGGAGCGAACACTGAAGCTTTCTTT. It encodes CASSLRGANTEAFF.

A single count supports this clone. This chain connects TRBV5-1 to TRBJ2-3; 7 nucleotides match TRBD2. Germline V gives CDR1 SGHRS, CDR2 YFSETQ. The CDR3 length is 13 residues. After removal of 6 bases from V and 5 bases from J, the junction contained 6 bases not matched to a gene. Here the CDR3 DNA reads TGCGCCAGCACCAGCGGGACGGTAGATACGCAGTATTTT. Translating gives CASTSGTVDTQYF.

The chain has TRBV18 and TRBJ1-1, with D uncertain. Trimming cost V 2 bases and J 2 bases, with 15 bases left between them. This CDR3 region has 16 residues. Germline-derived CDR1 and CDR2 are KGHSH and LQKENI. The CDR3 DNA reads as TGTGCCAGCTCACCATCTCTTCCGAGAGCCAACACTGAAGCTTTCTTT. Translated: CASSPSLPRANTEAFF.

The CDR3 sequence is CASRQIATNEKLFF. The DNA for the CDR3 is TGTGCCAGCAGACAAATTGCAACTAATGAAAAACTGTTTTTT. This chain joins TRBV28 and TRBJ1-4; D is uncertain. Trimming removed 6 bases at V and 0 bases at J, with 8 bases between. The CDR3 is 14 amino acids. The germline gives CDR1 MDHEN, CDR2 SYDVKM.

The chain uses TRBV28 and TRBJ2-7; D might be TRBD1 (6 bases). The CDR3 totals 14 residues. Trimming took 5 bases from V and 0 from J, leaving 11 bases between them. The V gene's germline CDR1 is MDHEN and CDR2 SYDVKM. The CDR3 DNA reads TGTGCCAGCAGTAGCTTGGACAGCTCCTACGAGCAGTACTTC. It yields the protein CASSSLDSSYEQYF.

This rearrangement joins TRBV7-3 to TRBJ2-1; D gene uncertain. CDR1 and CDR2 (germline): SGHTA, FQGTGA. The CDR3 spans 15 residues. V lost 2 bases to trimming and J lost 7 bases, with 15 bases between them. In DNA, the CDR3 is TGTGCCAGCAGCTTATCCCAATCTACTGTGAATGAGCAGTTCTTC. Translated: CASSLSQSTVNEQFF.

The table lists this clone with a few counts. The rearrangement joins TRBV3-1 (or the pseudogene TRBV3-2) to TRBJ2-2; tentative D call: TRBD1 (6 bases). CDR1 LGHDT and CDR2 YNNKEL come from the germline V gene (reference sequence). CDR3 length: 21 residues. The ends were cut back, 6 bases at V and 1 base at J, with 30 bases in the middle. The CDR3 protein is CASSSSLRQDHPMLNTGELFF. CDR3 coding DNA: TGTGCCAGCAGTTCCTCGCTTAGACAGGACCATCCTATGCTGAACACCGGGGAGCTGTTTTTT.

This clone appeared a few times. V gene TRBV27 combines with J gene TRBJ1-4; maybe TRBD1 (5 bases). The CDR3 loop spans 14 amino acids. Looked up from germline, CDR1 is MNHEY and CDR2 is SMNVEV (reference sequence). V lost 4 bases and J 7 bases, leaving 13 bases between the germline ends. The CDR3: CASSSLGGGEKLFF. CDR3 sequence (DNA): TGTGCCAGCAGTTCCCTCGGGGGGGGTGAAAAACTGTTTTTT.

This rearrangement joins TRBV28 to TRBJ1-5, with TRBD1 matching 7 bases. The germline gives CDR1 MDHEN, CDR2 SYDVKM. The CDR3 is 16 amino acids. V dropped 5 bases and J dropped 4; count of bases not matched to a gene: 11. The CDR3 nucleotides read TGTGCCAGCAGTCCCGCCACCGGGACAGAAAATCAGCCCCAGCATTTT. This translates into CASSPATGTENQPQHF. The full variable domain, its missing parts supplied by reference TRBV28 and TRBJ1-5, is DVKVTQSSRYLVKRTGEKVFLECVQDMDHENMFWYRQDPGLGLRLIYFSYDVKMKEKGDIPEGYSVSREKKERFSLILESASTNQTSMYLCASSPATGTENQPQHFGDGTRLSIL.

This chain connects TRBV13 to TRBJ2-7; TRBD1 matches 7 bases. This CDR3 has 14 residues. Germline V gives CDR1 PRHDT, CDR2 FYEKMQ (reference sequence). The V gene end was trimmed by 4 bases and the J gene end by 5 bases; junction bases not matched to a gene: 8. The CDR3 is CASSSLRGSHEQYF. CDR3 DNA sequence: TGTGCCAGCAGCTCCCTCAGGGGGTCCCACGAGCAGTACTTC.

The CDR3 DNA is TGTGCCAGCGGAGATTACGAGCAGTACTTC. Amino acid sequence: CASGDYEQYF. The chain has TRBV25-1 and TRBJ2-7; D unresolved. Germline CDR1 and CDR2: MGHDK and SYGVNS. This CDR3 is 10 amino acids long. Trimming left V 8 bases short and J 4 bases short, with 6 bases between.

The V call is TRBV7-2, the J call TRBJ2-1, with 10 nucleotides matching TRBD2. CDR3 length: 14 residues. Germline loops: CDR1 SGHTA, CDR2 FQGNSA. Unmatched junction bases numbered 9, after V lost 7 bases and J lost 9 bases. The CDR3 loop reads CASILAGAVTEQFF. The DNA for the CDR3 is TGTGCCAGCATTCTAGCGGGAGCGGTTACTGAGCAGTTCTTC.

The chain is built from TRBV28 and TRBJ1-4; possibly TRBD1 for D (5 bases). The CDR3 sequence is 16 residues long. The germline gives CDR1 MDHEN, CDR2 SYDVKM. V was trimmed by 6 bases and J by 0 bases, leaving 14 bases between them. The CDR3, as DNA: TGTGCCAGCAGGAAGAGTGTAGGGGCAACTAATGAAAAACTGTTTTTT. It is translated as CASRKSVGATNEKLFF.

The chain carries TRBV6-4 and TRBJ1-1, with TRBD1 matching over 11 bases. The CDR3 length is 15 residues. The V and J ends lost 6 bases and 5 bases, in that order; junction bases with no gene match: 8. Looked up from germline, CDR1 is MRHNA and CDR2 is SNTAGT. The CDR3 spells CASSAGQGARTEAFF. The CDR3 nucleotides are TGTGCCAGCAGCGCCGGACAGGGGGCGAGGACTGAAGCTTTCTTT.

This sequence joins TRBV28 and TRBJ2-7, with a possible D match to TRBD2 (5 bases). The CDR3 is 16 residues long. The V end lost 2 bases, the J end lost 7 bases, and 21 bases lay between the germline ends. CDR1 is MDHEN and CDR2 is SYDVKM in the germline V gene. CDR3 sequence (DNA): TGTGCCAGCAGTTTAGAAGTTTTTTCCACTAGATGGGAGCAGTACTTC. It yields the protein CASSLEVFSTRWEQYF.

The V gene is TRBV6-5, the J gene TRBJ2-2; 8 bases fit TRBD1. Germline V gives CDR1 MNHEY, CDR2 SVGAGI. The V and J ends lost 10 bases and 2 bases, in that order; junction bases with no gene match: 9. The CDR3 contains 15 residues. This CDR3 reads CATGRGQVNTGELFF. The CDR3 region has the DNA TGTGCCACCGGTCGGGGACAGGTTAACACCGGGGAGCTGTTTTTT.